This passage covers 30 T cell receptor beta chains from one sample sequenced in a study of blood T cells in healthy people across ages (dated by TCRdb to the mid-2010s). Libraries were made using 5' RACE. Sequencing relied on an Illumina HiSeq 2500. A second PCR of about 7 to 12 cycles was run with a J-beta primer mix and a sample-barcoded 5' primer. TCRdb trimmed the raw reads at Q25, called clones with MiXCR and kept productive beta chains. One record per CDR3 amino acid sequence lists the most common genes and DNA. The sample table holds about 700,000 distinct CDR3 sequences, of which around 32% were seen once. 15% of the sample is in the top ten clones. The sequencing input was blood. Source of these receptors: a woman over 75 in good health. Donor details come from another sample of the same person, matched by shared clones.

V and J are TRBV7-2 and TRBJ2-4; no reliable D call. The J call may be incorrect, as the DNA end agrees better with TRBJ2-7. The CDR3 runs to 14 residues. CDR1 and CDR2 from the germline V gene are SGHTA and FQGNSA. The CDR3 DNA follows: TGTGCCAGCAGCTTAGCGCGTCGAGGCTCCGAGCAGTACTTC. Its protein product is CASSLARRGSEQYF.

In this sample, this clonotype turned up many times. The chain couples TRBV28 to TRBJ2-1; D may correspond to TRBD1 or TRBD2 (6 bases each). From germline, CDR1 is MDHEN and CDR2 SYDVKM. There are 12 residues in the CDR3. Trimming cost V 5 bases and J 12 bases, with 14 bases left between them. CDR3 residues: CASSPRGLGQFF. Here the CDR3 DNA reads TGTGCCAGCAGTCCCAGGGGACTCGGGCAGTTCTTC.

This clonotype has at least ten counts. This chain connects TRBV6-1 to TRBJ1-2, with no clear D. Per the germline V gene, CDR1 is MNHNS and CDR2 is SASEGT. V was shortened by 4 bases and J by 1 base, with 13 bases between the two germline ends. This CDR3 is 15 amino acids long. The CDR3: CASSGDRTNNYGYTF. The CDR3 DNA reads TGTGCCAGCAGTGGTGACCGGACGAATAACTATGGCTACACCTTC.

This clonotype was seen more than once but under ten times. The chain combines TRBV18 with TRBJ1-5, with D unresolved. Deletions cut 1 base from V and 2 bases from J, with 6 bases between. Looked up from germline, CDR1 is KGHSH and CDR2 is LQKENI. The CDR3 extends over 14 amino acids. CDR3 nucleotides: TGTGCCAGCTCACCACGGCTGGGCAATCAGCCCCAGCATTTT. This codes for CASSPRLGNQPQHF.

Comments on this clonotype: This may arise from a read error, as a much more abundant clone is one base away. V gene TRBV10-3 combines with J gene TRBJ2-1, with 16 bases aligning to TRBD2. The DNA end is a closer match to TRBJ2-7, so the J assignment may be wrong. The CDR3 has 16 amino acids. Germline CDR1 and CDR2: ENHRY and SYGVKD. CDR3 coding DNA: TGTGCCATCAGGGGGACTAGCGGGGGGGTCTACAATGAGCAGTACTTC. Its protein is CAIRGTSGGVYNEQYF.

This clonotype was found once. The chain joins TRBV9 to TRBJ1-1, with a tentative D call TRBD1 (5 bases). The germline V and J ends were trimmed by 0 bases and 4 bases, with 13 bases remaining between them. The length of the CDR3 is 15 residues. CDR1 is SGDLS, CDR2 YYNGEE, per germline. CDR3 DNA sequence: TGTGCCAGCAGCGTAGTTCAGGGATCGGGCACTGAAGCTTTCTTT. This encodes CASSVVQGSGTEAFF.

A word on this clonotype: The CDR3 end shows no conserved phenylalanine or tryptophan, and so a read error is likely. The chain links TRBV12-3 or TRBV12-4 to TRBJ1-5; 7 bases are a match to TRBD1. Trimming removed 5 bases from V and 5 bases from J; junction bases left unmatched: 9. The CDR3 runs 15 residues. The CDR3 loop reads CASSPTGQVDQPQHV. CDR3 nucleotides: TGTGCCAGCAGTCCCACCGGACAGGTGGATCAGCCCCAGCATGTT.

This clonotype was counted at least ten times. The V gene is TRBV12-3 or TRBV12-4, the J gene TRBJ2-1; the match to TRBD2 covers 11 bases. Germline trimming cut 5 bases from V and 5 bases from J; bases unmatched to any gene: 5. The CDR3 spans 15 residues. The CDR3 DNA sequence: TGTGCCAGCAGTACGACTAGCGGGGTGGACAATGAGCAGTTCTTC. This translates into CASSTTSGVDNEQFF.

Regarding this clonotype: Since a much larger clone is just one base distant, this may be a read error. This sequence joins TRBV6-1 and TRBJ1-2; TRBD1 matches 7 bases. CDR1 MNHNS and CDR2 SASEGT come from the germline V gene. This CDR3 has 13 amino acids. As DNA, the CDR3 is TGTACCAGCACCCTGGACAGGACGTATGGCTACACCTTC. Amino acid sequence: CTSTLDRTYGYTF.

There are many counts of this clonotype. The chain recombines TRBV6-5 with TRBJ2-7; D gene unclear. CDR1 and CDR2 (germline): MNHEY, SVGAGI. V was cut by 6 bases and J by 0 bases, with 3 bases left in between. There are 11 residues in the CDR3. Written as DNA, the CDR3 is TGTGCCAGCAGCAACTCCTACGAGCAGTACTTC. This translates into CASSNSYEQYF.

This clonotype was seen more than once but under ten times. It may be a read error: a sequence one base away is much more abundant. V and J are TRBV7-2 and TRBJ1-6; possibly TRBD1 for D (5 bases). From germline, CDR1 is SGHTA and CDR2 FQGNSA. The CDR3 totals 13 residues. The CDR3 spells CASSLGGRSPPHF. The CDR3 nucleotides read TGTGCCAGCAGCTTAGGGGGCAGGTCACCCCCCCACTTT. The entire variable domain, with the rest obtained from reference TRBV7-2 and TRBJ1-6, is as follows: GAGVSQSPSNKVTEKGKDVELRCDPISGHTALYWYRQSLGQGLEFLIYFQGNSAPDKSGLPSDRFSAERTGGSVSTLTIQRTQQEDSAVYLCASSLGGRSPPHFGNGTRLTVT.

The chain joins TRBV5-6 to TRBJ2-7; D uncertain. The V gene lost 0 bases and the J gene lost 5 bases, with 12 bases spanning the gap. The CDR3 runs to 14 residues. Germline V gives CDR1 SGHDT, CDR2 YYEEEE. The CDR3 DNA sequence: TGTGCCAGCAGCTTGGCGAGTTACCGGGACGAGCAGTACTTC. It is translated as CASSLASYRDEQYF. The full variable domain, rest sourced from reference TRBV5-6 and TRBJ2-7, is DAGVTQSPTHLIKTRGQQVTLRCSPKSGHDTVSWYQQALGQGPQFIFQYYEEEERQRGNFPDRFSGHQFPNYSSELNVNALLLGDSALYLCASSLASYRDEQYFGPGTRLTVT.

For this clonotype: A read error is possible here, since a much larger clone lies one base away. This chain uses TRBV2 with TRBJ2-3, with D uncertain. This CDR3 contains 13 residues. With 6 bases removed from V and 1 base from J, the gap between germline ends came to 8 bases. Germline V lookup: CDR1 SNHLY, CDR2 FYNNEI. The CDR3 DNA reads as TGTGCCAGCAGACGCAGCGGCACAGATACGCAGTATTTT. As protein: CASRRSGTDTQYF. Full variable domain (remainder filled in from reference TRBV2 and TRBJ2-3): EPEVTQTPSHQVTQMGQEVILRCVPISNHLYFYWYRQILGQKVEFLVSFYNNEISEKSEIFDDQFSVERPDGSNFTLKIRSTKLEDSAMYFCASRRSGTDTQYFGPGTRLTVL.

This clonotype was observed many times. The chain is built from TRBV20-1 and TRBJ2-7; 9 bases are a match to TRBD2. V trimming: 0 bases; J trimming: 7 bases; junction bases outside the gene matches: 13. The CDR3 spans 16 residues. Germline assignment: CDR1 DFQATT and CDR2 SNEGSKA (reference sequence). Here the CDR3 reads CSARDTSSGAAGEQYF. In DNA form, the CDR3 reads TGCAGTGCTAGAGATACCTCTAGCGGGGCCGCCGGGGAGCAGTACTTC.

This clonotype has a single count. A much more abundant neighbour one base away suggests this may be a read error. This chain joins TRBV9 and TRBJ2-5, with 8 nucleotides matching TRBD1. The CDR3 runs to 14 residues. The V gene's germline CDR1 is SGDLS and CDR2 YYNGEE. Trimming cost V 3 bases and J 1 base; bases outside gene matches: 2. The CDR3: CASSGGQAQETQYF. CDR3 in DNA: TGTGCCAGCAGCGGGGGACAGGCCCAAGAGACCCAGTACTTC.

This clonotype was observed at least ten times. DNA of the CDR3: TGTGCCAGCAGCGACGGGACTAGCGCGATCTACGAGCAGTACTTC. Its translation is CASSDGTSAIYEQYF. The rearrangement links TRBV9 to TRBJ2-7; the match to TRBD2 covers 10 bases. Per germline, CDR1 SGDLS and CDR2 YYNGEE. This CDR3 comprises 15 residues. The V and J ends lost 3 bases and 3 bases, in that order; junction bases with no gene match: 6.

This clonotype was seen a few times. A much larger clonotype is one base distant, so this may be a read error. CDR3 DNA sequence: TGTGCCAGCAGCGTCGCAGGGGGCGGTACGCAGTATTTT. As protein: CASSVAGGGTQYF. The chain joins TRBV7-9 to TRBJ2-3; 8 bases line up with TRBD1. This CDR3 has 13 amino acids. Germline CDR1 and CDR2: SEHNR and FQNEAQ (reference sequence). V lost 5 bases and J lost 8; bases outside the gene matches: 6.

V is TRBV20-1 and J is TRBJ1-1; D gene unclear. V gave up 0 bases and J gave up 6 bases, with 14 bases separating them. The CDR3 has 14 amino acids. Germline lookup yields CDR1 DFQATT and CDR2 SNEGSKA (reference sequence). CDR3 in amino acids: CSARDEKRRSEAFF. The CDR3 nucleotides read TGCAGTGCTAGAGATGAGAAGAGGAGGTCTGAAGCTTTCTTT.

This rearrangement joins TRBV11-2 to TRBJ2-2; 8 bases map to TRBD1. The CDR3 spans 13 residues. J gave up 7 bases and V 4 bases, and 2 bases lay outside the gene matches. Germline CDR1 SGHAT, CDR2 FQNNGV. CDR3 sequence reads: CASSWTGNGELFF. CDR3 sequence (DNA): TGTGCCAGCAGCTGGACAGGGAACGGGGAGCTGTTTTTT.

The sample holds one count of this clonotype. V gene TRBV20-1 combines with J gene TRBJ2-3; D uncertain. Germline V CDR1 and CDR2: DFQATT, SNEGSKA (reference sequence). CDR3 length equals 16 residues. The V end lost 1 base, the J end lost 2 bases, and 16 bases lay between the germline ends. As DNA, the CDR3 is TGCAGTGCTAGAGGCGAACGGGTGTTAATCACAGATACGCAGTATTTT. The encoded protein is CSARGERVLITDTQYF.

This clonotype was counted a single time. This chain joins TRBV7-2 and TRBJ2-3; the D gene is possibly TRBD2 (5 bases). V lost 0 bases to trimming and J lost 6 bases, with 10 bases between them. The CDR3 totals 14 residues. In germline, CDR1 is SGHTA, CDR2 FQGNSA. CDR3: CASSLAHGVDTQYF. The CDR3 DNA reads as TGTGCCAGCAGCTTAGCCCACGGGGTCGATACGCAGTATTTT.

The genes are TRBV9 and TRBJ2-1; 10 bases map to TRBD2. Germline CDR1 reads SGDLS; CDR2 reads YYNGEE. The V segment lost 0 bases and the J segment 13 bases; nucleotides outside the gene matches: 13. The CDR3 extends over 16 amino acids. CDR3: CASSVEWTSGRETQFF. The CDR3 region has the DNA TGTGCCAGCAGCGTAGAGTGGACTAGCGGAAGGGAGACCCAGTTCTTC. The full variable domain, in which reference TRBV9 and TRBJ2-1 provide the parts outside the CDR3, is DSGVTQTPKHLITATGQRVTLRCSPRSGDLSVYWYQQSLDQGLQFLIQYYNGEERAKGNILERFSAQQFPDLHSELNLSSLELGDSALYFCASSVEWTSGRETQFFGPGTRLTVL.

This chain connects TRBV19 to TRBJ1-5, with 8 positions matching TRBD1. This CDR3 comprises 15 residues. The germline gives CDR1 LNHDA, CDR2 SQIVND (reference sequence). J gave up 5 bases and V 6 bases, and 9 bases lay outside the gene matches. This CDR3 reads CASSLDRGFDQPQHF. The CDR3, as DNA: TGTGCCAGTAGCCTTGACAGGGGTTTCGATCAGCCCCAGCATTTT.

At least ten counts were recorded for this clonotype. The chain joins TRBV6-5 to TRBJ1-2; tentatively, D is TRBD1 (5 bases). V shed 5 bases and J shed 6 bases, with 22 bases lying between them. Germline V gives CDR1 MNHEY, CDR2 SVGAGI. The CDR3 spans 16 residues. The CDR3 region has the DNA TGTGCCAGCAGTCCCCTCGTGGAGGGGAGCAAGGATGGCTACACCTTC. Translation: CASSPLVEGSKDGYTF.

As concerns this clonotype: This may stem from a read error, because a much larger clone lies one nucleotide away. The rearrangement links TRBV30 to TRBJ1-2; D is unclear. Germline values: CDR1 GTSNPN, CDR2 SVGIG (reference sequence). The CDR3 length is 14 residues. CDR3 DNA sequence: TGTGCCCGGAGTCAAACCGACGGAGGCTATGGCTACACCTTC. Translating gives CARSQTDGGYGYTF.

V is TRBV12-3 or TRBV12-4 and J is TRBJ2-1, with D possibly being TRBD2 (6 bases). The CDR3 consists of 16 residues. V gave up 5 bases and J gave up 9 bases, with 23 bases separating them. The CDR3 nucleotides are TGTGCCAGCAGTCCTTTAGCGGTGGCCCTTTTCGGTGAGCAGTTCTTC. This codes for CASSPLAVALFGEQFF.

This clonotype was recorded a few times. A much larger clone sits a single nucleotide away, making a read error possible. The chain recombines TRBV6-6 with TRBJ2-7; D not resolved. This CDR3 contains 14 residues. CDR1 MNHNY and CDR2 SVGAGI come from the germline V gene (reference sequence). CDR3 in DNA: TGTGCCAGCAGGTACTCGAACATTCGCAGCGAGCAGTACTTC. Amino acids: CASRYSNIRSEQYF.

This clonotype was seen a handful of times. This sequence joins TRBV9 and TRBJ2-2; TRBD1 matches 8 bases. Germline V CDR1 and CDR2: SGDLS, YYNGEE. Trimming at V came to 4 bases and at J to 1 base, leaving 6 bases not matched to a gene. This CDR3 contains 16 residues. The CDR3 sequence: CASSLAGTGNTGELFF. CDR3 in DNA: TGTGCCAGCAGCTTGGCCGGGACAGGGAACACCGGGGAGCTGTTTTTT.

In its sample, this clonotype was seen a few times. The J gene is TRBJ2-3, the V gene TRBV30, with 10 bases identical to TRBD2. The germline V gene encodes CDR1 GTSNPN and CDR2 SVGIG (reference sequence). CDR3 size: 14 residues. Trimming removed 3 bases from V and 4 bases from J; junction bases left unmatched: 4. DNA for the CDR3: TGTGCCTGGAGAGGCAGCGGGGGGGCAGATACGCAGTATTTT. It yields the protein CAWRGSGGADTQYF.

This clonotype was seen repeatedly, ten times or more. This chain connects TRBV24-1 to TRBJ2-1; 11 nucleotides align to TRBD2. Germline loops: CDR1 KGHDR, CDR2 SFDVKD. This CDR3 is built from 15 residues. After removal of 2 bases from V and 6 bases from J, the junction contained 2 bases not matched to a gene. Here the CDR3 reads CATSDYTSGGNEQFF. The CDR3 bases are TGTGCCACCAGTGATTATACTAGCGGGGGCAATGAGCAGTTCTTC.